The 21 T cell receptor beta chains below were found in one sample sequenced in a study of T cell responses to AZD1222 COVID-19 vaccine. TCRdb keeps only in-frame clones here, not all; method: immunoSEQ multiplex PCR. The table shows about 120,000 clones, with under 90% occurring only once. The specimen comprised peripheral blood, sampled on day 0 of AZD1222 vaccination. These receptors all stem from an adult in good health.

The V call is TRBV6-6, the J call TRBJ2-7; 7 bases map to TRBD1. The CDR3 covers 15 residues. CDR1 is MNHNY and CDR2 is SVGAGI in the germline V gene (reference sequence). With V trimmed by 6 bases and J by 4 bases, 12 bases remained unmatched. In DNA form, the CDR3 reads TGTGCCAGCAGCGCCCCGGGACAGACCTCTTACGAGCAGTACTTC. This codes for CASSAPGQTSYEQYF.

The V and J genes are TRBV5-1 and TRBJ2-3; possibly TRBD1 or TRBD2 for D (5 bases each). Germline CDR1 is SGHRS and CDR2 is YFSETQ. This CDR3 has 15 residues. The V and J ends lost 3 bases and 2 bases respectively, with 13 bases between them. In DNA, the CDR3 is TGCGCCAGCAGCTCGCAAGGGGACCCCACAGATACGCAGTATTTT. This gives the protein CASSSQGDPTDTQYF.

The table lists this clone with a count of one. The CDR3 region is CASSTPWQPMNTEAFF. The CDR3 DNA sequence: TGTGCCAGCAGTACCCCGTGGCAGCCCATGAACACTGAAGCTTTCTTT. V usage is TRBV2 and J usage is TRBJ1-1; no definite D call. CDR3 length: 16 amino acids. Trimming removed 5 bases from V and 0 bases from J, with 16 bases in between. CDR1 is SNHLY and CDR2 is FYNNEI in the germline V gene. The full variable domain, its missing parts supplied by reference TRBV2 and TRBJ1-1, is EPEVTQTPSHQVTQMGQEVILRCVPISNHLYFYWYRQILGQKVEFLVSFYNNEISEKSEIFDDQFSVERPDGSNFTLKIRSTKLEDSAMYFCASSTPWQPMNTEAFFGQGTRLTVV.

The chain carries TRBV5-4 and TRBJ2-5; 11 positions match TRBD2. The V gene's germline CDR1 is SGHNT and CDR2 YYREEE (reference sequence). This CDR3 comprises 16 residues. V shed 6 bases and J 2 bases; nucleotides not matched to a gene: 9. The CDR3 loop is CASNPSGGPTQETQYF. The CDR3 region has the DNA TGTGCCAGCAACCCTAGCGGGGGGCCCACACAAGAGACCCAGTACTTC.

CDR3 amino acids: CSAPPGSSYNEQFF. As DNA, the CDR3 is TGCAGCGCCCCCCCGGGGAGCTCCTACAATGAGCAGTTCTTC. V and J are TRBV29-1 and TRBJ2-1; possibly TRBD2 for D (5 bases). Trimming left V 7 bases short and J 0 bases short, with 13 bases between. The length of the CDR3 is 14 residues. Germline CDR1 is SQVTM and CDR2 is ANQGSEA.

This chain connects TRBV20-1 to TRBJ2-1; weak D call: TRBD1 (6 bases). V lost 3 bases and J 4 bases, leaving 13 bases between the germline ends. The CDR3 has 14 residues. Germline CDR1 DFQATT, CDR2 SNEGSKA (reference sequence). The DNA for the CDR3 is TGCAGTGCTAGTCGGGGCAGGGGTTACAATGAGCAGTTCTTC. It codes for CSASRGRGYNEQFF.

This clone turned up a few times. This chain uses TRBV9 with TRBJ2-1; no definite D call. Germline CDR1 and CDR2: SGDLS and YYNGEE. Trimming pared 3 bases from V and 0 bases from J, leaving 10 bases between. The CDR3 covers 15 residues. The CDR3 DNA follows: TGTGCCAGCAGCGCACGACTCCCCTCCTACAATGAGCAGTTCTTC. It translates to CASSARLPSYNEQFF.

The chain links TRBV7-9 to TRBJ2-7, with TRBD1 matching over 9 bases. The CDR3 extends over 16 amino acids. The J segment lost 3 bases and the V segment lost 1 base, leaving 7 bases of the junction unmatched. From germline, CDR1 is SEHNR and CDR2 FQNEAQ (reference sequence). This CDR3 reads CASSLGAGQGVYEQYF. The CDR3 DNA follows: TGTGCCAGCAGCTTAGGAGCGGGACAGGGTGTCTACGAGCAGTACTTC.

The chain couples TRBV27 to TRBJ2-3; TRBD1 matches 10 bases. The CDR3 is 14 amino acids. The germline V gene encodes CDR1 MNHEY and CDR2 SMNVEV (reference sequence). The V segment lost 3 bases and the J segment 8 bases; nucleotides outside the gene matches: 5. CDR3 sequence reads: CASSFGTGDGTQYF. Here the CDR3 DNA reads TGTGCCAGCAGTTTTGGGACAGGGGATGGTACGCAGTATTTT.

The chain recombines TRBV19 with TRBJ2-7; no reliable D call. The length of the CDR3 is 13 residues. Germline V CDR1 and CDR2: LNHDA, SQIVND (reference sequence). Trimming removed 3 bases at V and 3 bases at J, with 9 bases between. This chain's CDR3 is CASSISAYYEQYF. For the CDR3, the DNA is TGTGCCAGTAGTATTTCCGCCTACTACGAGCAGTACTTC.

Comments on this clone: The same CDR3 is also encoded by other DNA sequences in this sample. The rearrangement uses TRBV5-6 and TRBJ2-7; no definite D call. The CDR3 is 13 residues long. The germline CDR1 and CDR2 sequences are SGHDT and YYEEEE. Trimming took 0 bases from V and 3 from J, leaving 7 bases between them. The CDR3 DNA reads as TGTGCCAGCAGCTTGGGACAAAGCTACGAGCAGTACTTC. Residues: CASSLGQSYEQYF.

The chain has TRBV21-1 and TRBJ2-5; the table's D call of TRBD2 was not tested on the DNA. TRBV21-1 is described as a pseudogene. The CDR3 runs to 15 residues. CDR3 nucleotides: TGTGCCAGCAGCAAAAGGGACGGGAGGGTGGAGACCCAGTACTTC. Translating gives CASSKRDGRVETQYF.

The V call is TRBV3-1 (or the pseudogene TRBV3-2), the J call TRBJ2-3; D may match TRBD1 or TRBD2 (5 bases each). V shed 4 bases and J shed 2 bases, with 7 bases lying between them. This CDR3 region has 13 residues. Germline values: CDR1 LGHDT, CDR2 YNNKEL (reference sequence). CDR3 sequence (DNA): TGTGCCAGCAGCCGGGGGTTCACAGATACGCAGTATTTT. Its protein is CASSRGFTDTQYF.

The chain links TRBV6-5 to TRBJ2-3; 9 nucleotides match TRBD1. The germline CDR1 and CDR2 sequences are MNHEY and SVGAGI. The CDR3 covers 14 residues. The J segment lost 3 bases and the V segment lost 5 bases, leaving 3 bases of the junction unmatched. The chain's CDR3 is CASSTGGATDTQYF. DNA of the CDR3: TGTGCCAGCAGTACAGGGGGCGCAACAGATACGCAGTATTTT.

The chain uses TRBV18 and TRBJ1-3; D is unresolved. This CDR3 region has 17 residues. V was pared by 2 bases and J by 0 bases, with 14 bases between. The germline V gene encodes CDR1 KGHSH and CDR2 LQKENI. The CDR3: CASSPSDRAISGNTIYF. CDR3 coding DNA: TGTGCCAGCTCACCATCGGACCGGGCTATCTCTGGAAACACCATATATTTT.

The CDR3 DNA reads TGTGCCAGCAGCCAGGGGCAGCTCATGAACACTGAAGCTTTCTTT. Amino acids: CASSQGQLMNTEAFF. The rearrangement joins TRBV3-1 (or the pseudogene TRBV3-2) to TRBJ1-1; possible D gene TRBD1, 5 bases. Germline V gene sequence: CDR1 LGHDT, CDR2 YNNKEL (reference sequence). Trimming cost V 3 bases and J 0 bases, with 11 bases left between them. The CDR3 has 15 residues.

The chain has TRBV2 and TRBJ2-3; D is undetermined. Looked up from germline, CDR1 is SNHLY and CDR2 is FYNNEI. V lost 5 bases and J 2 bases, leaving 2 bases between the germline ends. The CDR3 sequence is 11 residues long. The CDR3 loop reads CASSFTDTQYF. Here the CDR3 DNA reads TGTGCCAGCAGTTTCACAGATACGCAGTATTTT. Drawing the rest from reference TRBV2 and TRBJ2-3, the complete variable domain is EPEVTQTPSHQVTQMGQEVILRCVPISNHLYFYWYRQILGQKVEFLVSFYNNEISEKSEIFDDQFSVERPDGSNFTLKIRSTKLEDSAMYFCASSFTDTQYFGPGTRLTVL.

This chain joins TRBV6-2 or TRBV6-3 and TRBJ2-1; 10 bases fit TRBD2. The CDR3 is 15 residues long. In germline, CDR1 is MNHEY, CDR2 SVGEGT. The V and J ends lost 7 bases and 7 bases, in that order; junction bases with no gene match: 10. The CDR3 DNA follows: TGTGCCAGCATCCCGGGGGCTAGCGGGAGTAATGAGCAGTTCTTC. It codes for CASIPGASGSNEQFF.

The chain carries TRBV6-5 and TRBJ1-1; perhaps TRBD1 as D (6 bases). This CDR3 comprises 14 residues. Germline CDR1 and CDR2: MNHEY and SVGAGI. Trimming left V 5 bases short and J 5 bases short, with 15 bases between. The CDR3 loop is CASSLGGQETEAFF. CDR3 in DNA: TGTGCCAGCAGTCTGGGGGGGCAAGAGACTGAAGCTTTCTTT.

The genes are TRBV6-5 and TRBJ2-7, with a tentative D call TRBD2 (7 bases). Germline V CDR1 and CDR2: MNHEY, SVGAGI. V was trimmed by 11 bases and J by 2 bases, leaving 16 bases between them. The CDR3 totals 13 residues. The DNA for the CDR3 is TGTGCCCTGGGAGGGGGGGCGACCTACGAGCAGTACTTC. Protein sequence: CALGGGATYEQYF.

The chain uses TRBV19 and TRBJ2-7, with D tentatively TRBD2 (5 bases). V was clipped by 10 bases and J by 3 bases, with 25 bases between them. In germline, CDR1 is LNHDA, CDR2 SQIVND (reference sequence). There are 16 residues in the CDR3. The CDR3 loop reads CAKPPRGTKPNYEQYF. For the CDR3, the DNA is TGTGCCAAACCCCCACGGGGAACCAAACCTAACTACGAGCAGTACTTC.